Described below is a single TCR beta chain sequence and its context. TCRdb processed the reads anew with MiXCR; each CDR3 protein has one entry. The data show 11,000 or so distinct CDR3 sequences, 58% seen once. The CDR3 is made up of 13 amino acids. The V end was cut by 4 bases, the J end by 1 base, with 6 bases between. Germline loops: CDR1 KGHDR, CDR2 SFDVKD. The sample comes from a study of tumor-infiltrating lymphocytes in oesophageal squamous cell carcinoma. This TCR derives from a female donor with esophageal squamous cell carcinoma. The chain joins TRBV24-1 to TRBJ1-1, with a tentative D call TRBD1 (5 bases). Sample: blood. This chain's CDR3 is CATSDRANTEAFF. For the CDR3, the DNA is TGTGCCACCAGTGACAGGGCGAACACTGAAGCTTTCTTT.